Included here is one T cell receptor (beta chain) sequence, with context. The data derive from a study of blood T cell repertoires in COVID-19. V shed 10 bases and J shed 8 bases, with 14 bases lying between them. The CDR3 runs to 11 residues. The data were produced by immunoSEQ multiplex PCR, yet TCRdb's version contains in-frame clones alone and is incomplete. The repertoire holds some 140,000 clones, about 80% seen once, with approximately 3.6% in the top ten. V gene TRBV23-1 combines with J gene TRBJ1-2; no reliable D call. TRBV23-1 is an open reading frame whose function is uncertain. This clonotype was obtained from a man in his sixties with acute or convalescent COVID-19. Sequencing was performed on peripheral blood. The CDR3 here is CAIAPLRGYTF. DNA for the CDR3: TGCGCCATCGCCCCACTAAGGGGCTACACCTTC.